This entry is about one T cell receptor beta chain. TCRdb fed the reads into MiXCR, producing one record per CDR3 protein. The data contain roughly 500,000 distinct CDR3 sequences, 16% of them singletons. The sample comes from a study of T cell repertoires in cytomegalovirus infection. Study at large: TCR beta signatures that were public indicated CMV infection and matching HLA type.

V was trimmed by 0 bases and J by 10 bases, leaving 16 bases between them. Germline CDR1 reads MGHRA; CDR2 reads YSYEKL. The CDR3 sequence is 15 residues long. The sample taken for sequencing was CD8+ T cells from PBMCs. The TCR was taken from a human donor in good health (CMV status not recorded). Some clones in this sample may be carry-over from other donors' samples. V and J are TRBV4-1 and TRBJ2-1; TRBD2 is a possible D gene (5 bases). The CDR3: CASSQDRVGLDEQFF. CDR3 nucleotide sequence: TGCGCCAGCAGCCAAGATCGAGTCGGACTGGACGAGCAGTTCTTC.